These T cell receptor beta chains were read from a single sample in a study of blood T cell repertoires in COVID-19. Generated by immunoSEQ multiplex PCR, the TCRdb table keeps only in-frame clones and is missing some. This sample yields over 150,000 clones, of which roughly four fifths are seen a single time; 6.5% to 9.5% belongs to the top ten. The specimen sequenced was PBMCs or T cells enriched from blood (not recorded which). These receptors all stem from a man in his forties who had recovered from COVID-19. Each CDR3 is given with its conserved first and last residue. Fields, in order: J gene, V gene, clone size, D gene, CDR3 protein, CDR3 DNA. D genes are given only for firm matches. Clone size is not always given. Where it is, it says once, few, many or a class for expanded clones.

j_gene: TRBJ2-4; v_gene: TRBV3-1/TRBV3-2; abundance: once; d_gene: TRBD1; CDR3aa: CASSQEAGQGAGIQYF; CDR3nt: TGTGCCAGCAGCCAAGAGGCGGGACAGGGGGCAGGCATTCAGTACTTC
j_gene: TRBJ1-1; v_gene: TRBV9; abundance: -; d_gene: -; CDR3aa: CASSPRAGLNTEAFF; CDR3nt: TGTGCCAGCAGCCCCCGGGCAGGGCTGAACACTGAAGCTTTCTTT
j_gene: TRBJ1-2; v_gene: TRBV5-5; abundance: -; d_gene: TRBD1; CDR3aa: CASSSRTGLANYGYTF; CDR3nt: TGTGCCAGCAGCTCCCGGACAGGGCTAGCTAACTATGGCTACACCTTC
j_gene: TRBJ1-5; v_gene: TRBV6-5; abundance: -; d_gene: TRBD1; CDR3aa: CASGGTAHQPQHF; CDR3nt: TGTGCCAGCGGGGGGACAGCTCATCAGCCCCAGCATTTT
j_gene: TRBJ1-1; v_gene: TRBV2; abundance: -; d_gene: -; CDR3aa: CASSDRGISEAFF; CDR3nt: TGTGCCAGCAGTGATCGGGGAATCTCTGAAGCTTTCTTT
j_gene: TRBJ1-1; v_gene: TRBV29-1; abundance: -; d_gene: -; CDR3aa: CSVVGGSLAEAFF; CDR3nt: TGCAGCGTGGTCGGGGGGTCTCTCGCTGAAGCTTTCTTT
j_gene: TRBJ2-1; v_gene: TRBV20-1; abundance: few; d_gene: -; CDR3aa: CSASGRREQFF; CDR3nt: TGCAGTGCTAGTGGTAGGCGGGAGCAGTTCTTC
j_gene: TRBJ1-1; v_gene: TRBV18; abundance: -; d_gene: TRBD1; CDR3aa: CASSPQGTGLFGSTNMNTEAFF; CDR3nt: TGTGCCAGCTCACCCCAAGGGACAGGGTTGTTTGGATCCACCAACATGAACACTGAAGCTTTCTTT
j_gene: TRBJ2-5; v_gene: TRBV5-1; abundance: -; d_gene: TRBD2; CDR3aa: CASSSKLAGAAETQYF; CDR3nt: TGCGCCAGCAGCTCCAAACTAGCGGGGGCGGCAGAGACCCAGTACTTC
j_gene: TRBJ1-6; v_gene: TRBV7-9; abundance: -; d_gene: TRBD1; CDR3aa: CASSTGQPSFPLHF; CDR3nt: TGTGCCAGCAGCACGGGACAGCCTAGCTTCCCCCTCCACTTT
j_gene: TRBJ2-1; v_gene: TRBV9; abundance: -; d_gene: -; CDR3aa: CASSVDVGGQVRNEQFF; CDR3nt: TGTGCCAGCAGCGTAGACGTGGGGGGTCAGGTAAGAAATGAGCAGTTCTTC
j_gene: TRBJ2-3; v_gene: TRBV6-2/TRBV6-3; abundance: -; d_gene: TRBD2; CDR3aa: CASSYSASGGESNTQYF; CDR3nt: TGTGCCAGCAGTTACTCGGCTAGCGGGGGGGAGTCGAATACGCAGTATTTT
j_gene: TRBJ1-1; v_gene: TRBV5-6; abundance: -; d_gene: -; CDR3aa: CASSLTNVFTGRPNTEAFF; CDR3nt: TGTGCCAGCAGCTTAACTAACGTTTTTACAGGACGGCCGAACACTGAAGCTTTCTTT
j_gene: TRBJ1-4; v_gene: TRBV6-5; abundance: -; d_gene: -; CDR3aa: CASRTDGGTNEKLFF; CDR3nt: TGTGCCAGCAGGACGGACGGCGGGACCAATGAAAAACTGTTTTTT
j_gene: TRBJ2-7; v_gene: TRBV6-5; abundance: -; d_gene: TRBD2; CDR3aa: CASSSSLAGFSYEQYF; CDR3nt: TGTGCCAGCAGTTCTTCCCTAGCGGGGTTCTCCTACGAGCAGTACTTC
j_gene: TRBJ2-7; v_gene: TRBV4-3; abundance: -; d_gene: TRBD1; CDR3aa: CASSQEGQGVGEQYF; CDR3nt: TGCGCCAGCAGCCAAGAGGGACAGGGGGTAGGGGAGCAGTACTTC
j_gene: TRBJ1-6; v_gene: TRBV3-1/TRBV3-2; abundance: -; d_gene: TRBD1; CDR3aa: CASSPSGQQLNSPLHF; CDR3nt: TGTGCCAGCAGCCCCTCGGGACAGCAACTTAATTCACCCCTCCACTTT
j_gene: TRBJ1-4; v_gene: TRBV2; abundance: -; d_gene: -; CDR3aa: CASSLRVLTNEKLFF; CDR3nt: TGTGCCAGCAGTCTCAGGGTGTTGACTAATGAAAAACTGTTTTTT
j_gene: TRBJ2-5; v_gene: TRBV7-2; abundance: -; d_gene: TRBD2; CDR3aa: CASSTTSGGAGETQYF; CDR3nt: TGTGCCAGCAGCACGACTAGCGGGGGGGCCGGGGAGACCCAGTACTTC
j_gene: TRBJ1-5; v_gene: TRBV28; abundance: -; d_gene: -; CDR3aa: CASSFPGMSQPQHF; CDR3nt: TGTGCCAGCAGTTTCCCAGGGATGAGTCAGCCCCAGCATTTT
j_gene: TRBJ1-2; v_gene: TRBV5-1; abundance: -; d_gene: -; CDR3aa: CASSLWGESGYTF; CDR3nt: TGCGCCAGCAGCTTGTGGGGGGAAAGTGGCTACACCTTC
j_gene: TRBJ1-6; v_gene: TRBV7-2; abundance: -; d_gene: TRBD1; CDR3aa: CASSLELGTGVNSPLHF; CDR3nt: TGTGCCAGCAGCTTAGAGTTAGGGACAGGGGTGAATTCACCCCTCCACTTT
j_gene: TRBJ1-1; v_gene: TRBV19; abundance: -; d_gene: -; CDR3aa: CASSISTGVGTEAFF; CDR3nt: TGTGCCAGTAGTATAAGCACGGGGGTGGGCACTGAAGCTTTCTTT
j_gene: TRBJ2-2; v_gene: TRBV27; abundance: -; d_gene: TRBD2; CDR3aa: CASSLREGTGELFF; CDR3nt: TGTGCCAGCAGTTTACGGGAGGGCACCGGGGAGCTGTTTTTT
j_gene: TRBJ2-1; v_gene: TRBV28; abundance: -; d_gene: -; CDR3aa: CASFKGGVNVNEQFF; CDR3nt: TGTGCCAGCTTTAAGGGGGGGGTTAACGTCAATGAGCAGTTCTTC
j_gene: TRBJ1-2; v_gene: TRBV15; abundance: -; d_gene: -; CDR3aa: CATSEGRWGGNYGYTF; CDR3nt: TGTGCCACCTCTGAAGGGAGATGGGGAGGAAACTATGGCTACACCTTC
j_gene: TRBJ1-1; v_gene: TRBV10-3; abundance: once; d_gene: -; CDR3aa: CAISESSAITEAFF; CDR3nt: TGTGCCATCAGTGAGTCTTCAGCGATCACTGAAGCTTTCTTT
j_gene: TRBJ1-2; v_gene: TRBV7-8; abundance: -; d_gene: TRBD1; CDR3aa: CASSPTGGGSGYTF; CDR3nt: TGTGCCAGCAGCCCAACAGGGGGCGGTAGTGGCTACACCTTC
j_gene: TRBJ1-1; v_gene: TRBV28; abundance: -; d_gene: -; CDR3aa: CASSLPASGAFF; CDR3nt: TGTGCCAGCAGTTTACCCGCCTCAGGAGCTTTCTTT
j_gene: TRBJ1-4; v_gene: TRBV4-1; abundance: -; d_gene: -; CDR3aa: CASSQTPGNPREKLFF; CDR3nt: TGCGCCAGCAGCCAGACTCCCGGGAACCCGCGGGAAAAACTGTTTTTT
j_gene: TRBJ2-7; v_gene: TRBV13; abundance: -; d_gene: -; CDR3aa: CASSLGSIFAQGKSYEQYF; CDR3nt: TGTGCCAGCAGCTTAGGGTCCATCTTCGCACAGGGAAAGTCCTACGAGCAGTACTTC
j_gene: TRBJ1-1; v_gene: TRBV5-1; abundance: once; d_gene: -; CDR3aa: CASSLVGASTEAFF; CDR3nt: TGCGCCAGCAGCTTGGTTGGGGCAAGCACTGAAGCTTTCTTT
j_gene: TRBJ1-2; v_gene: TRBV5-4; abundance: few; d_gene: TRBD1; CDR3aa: CASSLTGVGYTF; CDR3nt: TGTGCCAGCAGCTTGACAGGGGTTGGCTACACCTTC
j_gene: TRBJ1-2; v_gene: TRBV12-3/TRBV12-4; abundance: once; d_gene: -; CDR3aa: CASSLTANYGYTF; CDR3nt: TGTGCCAGCAGTTTAACGGCTAACTATGGCTACACCTTC
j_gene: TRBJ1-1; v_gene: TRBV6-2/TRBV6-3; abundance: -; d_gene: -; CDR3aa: CASSLGGMNTEAFF; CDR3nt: TGTGCCAGCAGTTTGGGCGGGATGAACACTGAAGCTTTCTTT
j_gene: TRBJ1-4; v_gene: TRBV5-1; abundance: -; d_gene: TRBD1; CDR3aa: CASSAGQPTNEKLFF; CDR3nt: TGCGCCAGCAGCGCGGGACAGCCAACTAATGAAAAACTGTTTTTT
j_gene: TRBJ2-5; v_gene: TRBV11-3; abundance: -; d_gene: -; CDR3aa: CASSNREGGTQYF; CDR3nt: TGTGCCAGCAGCAATAGGGAGGGGGGGACCCAGTACTTC